This is a list of T cell receptor beta chains from one sample in a study of blood T cells in healthy people across ages. Via MiXCR, TCRdb re-called the 5' RACE reads, giving one row per CDR3 protein. The sample lists 1.8 million or so distinct CDR3 sequences; 39% were seen once. Material for sequencing was blood. The receptor source for this set is a human donor in good health. The CDR3 runs from the conserved cysteine through the conserved F or W. A D gene is named only where the DNA matches it firmly. A row's size may be missing; if present it is once, few, many or a size class.

>16|few|TRBJ1-1|TRBV20-1|.
CSAVIFRGGVNTEAFF
TGCAGTGCTGTTATTTTCAGGGGCGGAGTGAACACTGAAGCTTTCTTT
>13|.|TRBJ2-1|TRBV10-3|.
CAIRESGRSEQFF
TGTGCCATCAGGGAGTCCGGGCGGAGTGAGCAGTTCTTC
>14|few|TRBJ2-1|TRBV15|.
CATSRVYRAGEQFF
TGTGCCACCAGCAGAGTTTACAGGGCCGGTGAGCAGTTCTTC
>13|.|TRBJ1-2|TRBV6-5|.
CATSRQATYGYTF
TGTGCCACCTCCCGACAGGCGACCTATGGCTACACCTTC
>12|.|TRBJ1-4|TRBV29-1|.
CSGEGGSEKLFF
TGCAGCGGTGAGGGGGGGAGTGAAAAACTGTTTTTT
>15|.|TRBJ2-5|TRBV7-8|TRBD2
CASSFGGGSQETQYF
TGTGCCAGCAGCTTCGGGGGGGGGTCCCAAGAGACCCAGTACTTC
>14|few|TRBJ2-7|TRBV7-9|TRBD1
CASSLGQGRREQYF
TGTGCCAGCAGCTTGGGACAGGGGAGGAGGGAGCAGTACTTC
>15|.|TRBJ2-1|TRBV9|TRBD2
CASSALAGGTNEQFF
TGTGCCAGCAGCGCGCTAGCGGGGGGAACCAATGAGCAGTTCTTC
>16|.|TRBJ2-1|TRBV6-2/TRBV6-3|TRBD2
CASSPGTSGIDNEQFF
TGTGCCAGCAGTCCGGGGACTAGCGGGATTGACAATGAGCAGTTCTTC
>14|.|TRBJ1-2|TRBV10-3|.
CAISETPANYGYTF
TGTGCCATCAGTGAAACTCCCGCTAACTATGGCTACACCTTC
>16|.|TRBJ2-1|TRBV6-1|TRBD2
CASSEGGAGAYNEQFF
TGTGCCAGCAGTGAAGGAGGGGCGGGGGCCTACAATGAGCAGTTCTTC
>16|.|TRBJ2-7|TRBV6-5|.
CASSYSMGQVSYEQYF
TGTGCCAGCAGTTACTCGATGGGCCAGGTTTCTTACGAGCAGTACTTC
>16|.|TRBJ2-2|TRBV7-7|.
CASSPGTPANTGELFF
TGTGCCAGCAGCCCCGGGACACCGGCGAACACCGGGGAGCTGTTTTTT
>16|.|TRBJ1-5|TRBV7-2|.
CASSLAWGRGNQPQHF
TGTGCCAGCAGCTTAGCCTGGGGAAGGGGAAATCAGCCCCAGCATTTT
>15|few|TRBJ1-4|TRBV9|TRBD1
CASSERGGSTEKLFF
TGTGCCAGCAGCGAGCGAGGGGGCTCTACTGAAAAACTGTTTTTT
>20|.|TRBJ2-1|TRBV5-6|.
CASSLAVGFERDISYNEQFF
TGTGCCAGCAGCTTAGCAGTTGGTTTCGAGAGGGACATATCCTACAATGAGCAGTTCTTC
>13|many|TRBJ2-3|TRBV12-3/TRBV12-4|.
CASSLGSWDTQYF
TGTGCCAGCAGTTTAGGGTCCTGGGATACGCAGTATTTT
>15|.|TRBJ1-5|TRBV6-6|.
CASSIPDGSNQPQHF
TGTGCCAGCAGCATCCCTGACGGAAGCAATCAGCCCCAGCATTTT
>15|.|TRBJ2-4|TRBV3-1|TRBD1
CASSLTGDARNIQYF
TGTGCCAGCAGCCTGACAGGGGACGCCAGAAACATTCAGTACTTC
>14|few|TRBJ2-4|TRBV24-1|TRBD1
CATSTGDRGNIQYF
TGTGCCACCAGTACAGGGGATCGGGGAAACATTCAGTACTTC